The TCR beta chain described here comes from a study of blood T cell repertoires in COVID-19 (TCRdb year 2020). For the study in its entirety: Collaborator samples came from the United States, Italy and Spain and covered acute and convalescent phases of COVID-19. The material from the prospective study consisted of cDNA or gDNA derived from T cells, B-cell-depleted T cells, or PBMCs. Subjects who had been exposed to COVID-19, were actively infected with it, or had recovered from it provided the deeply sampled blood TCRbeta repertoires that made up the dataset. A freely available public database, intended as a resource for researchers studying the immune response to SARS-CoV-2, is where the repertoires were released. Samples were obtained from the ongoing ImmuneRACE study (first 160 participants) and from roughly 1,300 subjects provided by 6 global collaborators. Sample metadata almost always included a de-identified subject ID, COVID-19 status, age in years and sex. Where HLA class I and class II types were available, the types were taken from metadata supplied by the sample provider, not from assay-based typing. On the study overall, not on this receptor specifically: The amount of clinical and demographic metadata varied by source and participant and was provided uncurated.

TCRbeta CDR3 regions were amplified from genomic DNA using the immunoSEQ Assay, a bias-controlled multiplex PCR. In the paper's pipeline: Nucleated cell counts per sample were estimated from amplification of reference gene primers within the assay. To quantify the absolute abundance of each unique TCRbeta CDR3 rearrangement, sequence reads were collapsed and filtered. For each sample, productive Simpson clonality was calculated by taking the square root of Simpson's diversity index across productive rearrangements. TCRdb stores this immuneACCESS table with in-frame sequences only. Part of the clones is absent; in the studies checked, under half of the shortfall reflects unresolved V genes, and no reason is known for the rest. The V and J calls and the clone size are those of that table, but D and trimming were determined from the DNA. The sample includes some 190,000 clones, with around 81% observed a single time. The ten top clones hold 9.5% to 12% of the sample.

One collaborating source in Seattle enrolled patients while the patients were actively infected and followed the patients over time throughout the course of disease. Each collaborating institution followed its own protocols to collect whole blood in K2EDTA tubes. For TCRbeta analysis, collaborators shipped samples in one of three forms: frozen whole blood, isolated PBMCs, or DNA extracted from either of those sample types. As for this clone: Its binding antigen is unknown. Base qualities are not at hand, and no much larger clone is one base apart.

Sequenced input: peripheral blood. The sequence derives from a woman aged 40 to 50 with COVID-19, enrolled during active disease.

The CDR3 here reads CASSYFGTSGGETQYF. Here is the DNA: TGTGCCAGCAGTTACTTCGGGACTAGCGGGGGAGAGACCCAGTACTTC. The sequence is built from TRBV6-6 and TRBJ2-5, and 14 junction bases match TRBD2. The CDR3 has 16 amino acids, counting the end cysteine and phenylalanine. Only the CDR3 DNA is retained, 48 bases long and in frame from the first base. The junction shows trimming of 1 base on V and 4 bases on J, and the gene matches do not reach 2 bases of it. According to the germline V gene (reference sequence), CDR1 reads MNHNY and CDR2 reads SVGAGI.